This paragraph reports one T cell receptor (beta chain). The CDR3 is 13 residues long. CDR1 is LGHDT and CDR2 is YNNKEL in the germline V gene (reference sequence). V lost 4 bases and J lost 2, with 8 bases in between. This sample is drawn from a study of blood T cell repertoires in COVID-19. Looking at the study overall: Specimens from acute and convalescent COVID-19 originated in the United States, Italy and Spain. PBMCs, B-cell-depleted T cells, or T cells were the source of the cDNA or gDNA that made up the material.

Study processing details: Quantification of nucleated cells was approximated via reference gene primer amplification. The method was immunoSEQ multiplex PCR; TCRdb's version includes in-frame clones alone and lacks a portion of them. That table supplies the V and J calls and clone size; D and trimming were determined from the DNA. The sample gives around 68,000 clones, approximately 89% of which show up once; 7% to 10% is in the top ten. The TCR was taken from a man aged 50 to 59 with active COVID-19. Sequenced: peripheral blood. J is TRBJ2-5 and V is TRBV3-1 (or the pseudogene TRBV3-2), with D maybe TRBD2 (5 bases). In DNA, the CDR3 is TGTGCCAGCAGCCCCCCGGGGCAAGAGACCCAGTACTTC. This gives the protein CASSPPGQETQYF.